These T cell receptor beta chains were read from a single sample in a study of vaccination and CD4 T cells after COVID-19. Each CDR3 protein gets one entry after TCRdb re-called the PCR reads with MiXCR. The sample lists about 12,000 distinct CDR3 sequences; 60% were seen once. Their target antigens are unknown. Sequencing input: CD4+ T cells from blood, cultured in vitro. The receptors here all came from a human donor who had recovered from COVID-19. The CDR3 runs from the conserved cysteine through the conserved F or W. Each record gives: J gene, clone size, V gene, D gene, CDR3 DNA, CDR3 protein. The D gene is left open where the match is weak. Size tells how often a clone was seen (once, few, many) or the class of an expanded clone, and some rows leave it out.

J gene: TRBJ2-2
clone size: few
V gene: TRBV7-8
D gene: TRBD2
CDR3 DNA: TGTGCCAGCAGCCGGCGGGAGGGGTCGAACACCGGGGAGCTGTTTTTT
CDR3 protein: CASSRREGSNTGELFF

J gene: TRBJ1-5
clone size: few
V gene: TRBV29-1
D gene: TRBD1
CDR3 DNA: TGCAGCGTTACACAGGGGATTGGCAATCAGCCCCAGCATTTT
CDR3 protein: CSVTQGIGNQPQHF

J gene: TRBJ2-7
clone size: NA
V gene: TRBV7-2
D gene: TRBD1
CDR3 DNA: TGTGCCAGCAGCTCCGGGCCGGGGACAGGGCACTCCTACGAGCAGTACTTC
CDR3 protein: CASSSGPGTGHSYEQYF

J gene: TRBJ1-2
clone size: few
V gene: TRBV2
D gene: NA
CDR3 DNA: TGTGCCAGCTATACCAGGACTCCGGACTATGGCTACACCTTC
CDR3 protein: CASYTRTPDYGYTF

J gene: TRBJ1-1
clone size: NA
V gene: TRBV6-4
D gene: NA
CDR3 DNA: TGTGCCACCAGTTTGGAGGTGAACACTGAAGCTTTCTTT
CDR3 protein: CATSLEVNTEAFF

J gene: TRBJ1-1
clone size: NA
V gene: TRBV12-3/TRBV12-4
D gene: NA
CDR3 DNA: TGTGCCAGCATGGGCAGAGTGAACACTGAAGCTTTCTTT
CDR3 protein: CASMGRVNTEAFF

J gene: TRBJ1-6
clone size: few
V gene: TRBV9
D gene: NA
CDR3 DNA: TGTGCCAGCAGCGTAGAAGGGAGTGGAAGTTCACCCCTCCACTTT
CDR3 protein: CASSVEGSGSSPLHF

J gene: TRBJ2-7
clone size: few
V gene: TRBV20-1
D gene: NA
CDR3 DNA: TGCAGTGCTAGATCTACGGCGAAGGGGTTCTACGAGCAGTACTTC
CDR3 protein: CSARSTAKGFYEQYF

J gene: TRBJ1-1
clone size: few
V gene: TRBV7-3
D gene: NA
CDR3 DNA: TGTGCCAGCAGCTTAAATCCAGGGTCGGACACTGAAGCTTTCTTT
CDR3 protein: CASSLNPGSDTEAFF

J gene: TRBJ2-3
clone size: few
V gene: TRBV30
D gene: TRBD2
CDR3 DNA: TGTGCCTGGAGTGGGGCCAGCGGGAGACCTACAGATACGCAGTATTTT
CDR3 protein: CAWSGASGRPTDTQYF

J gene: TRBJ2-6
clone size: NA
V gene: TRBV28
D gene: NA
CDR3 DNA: TGTGCCAGCAGTTTTGGGGGAGCCCGAAGCTCTGGGGCCAACGTCCTGACTTTC
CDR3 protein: CASSFGGARSSGANVLTF

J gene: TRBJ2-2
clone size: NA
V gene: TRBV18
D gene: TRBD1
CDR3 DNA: TGTGCCAGCTCTCCCCCGGGACAGGGGACCGGGGAGCTGTTTTTT
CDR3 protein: CASSPPGQGTGELFF

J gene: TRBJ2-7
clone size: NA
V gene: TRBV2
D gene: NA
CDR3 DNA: TGTGCCAGCAGGACACAGTCCCAGGTATACGAGCAGTACTTC
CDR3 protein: CASRTQSQVYEQYF

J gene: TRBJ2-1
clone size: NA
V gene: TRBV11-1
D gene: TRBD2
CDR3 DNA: TGTGCCAGCAGAGGGTCGGGTAGCGGGAGACATGGAAATGAGCAGTTCTTC
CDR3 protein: CASRGSGSGRHGNEQFF

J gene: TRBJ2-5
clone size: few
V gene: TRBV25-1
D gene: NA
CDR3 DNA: TGTGCCAGCAGTGAGTCCTTGTACCAAGAGACCCAGTACTTC
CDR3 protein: CASSESLYQETQYF

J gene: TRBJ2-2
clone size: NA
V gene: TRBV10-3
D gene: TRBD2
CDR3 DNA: TGTGCCATCAGTGGGCGCGGGACTAGCACCGGGGAGCTGTTTTTT
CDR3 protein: CAISGRGTSTGELFF

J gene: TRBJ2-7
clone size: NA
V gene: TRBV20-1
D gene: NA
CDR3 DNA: TGCAGTGCTAGGACTAGCGAGCAGTACTTC
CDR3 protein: CSARTSEQYF

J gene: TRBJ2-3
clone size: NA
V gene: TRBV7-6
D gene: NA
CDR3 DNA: TGTGCCAGCAGCTTAGGTCCCTATGGGACTCCGCAGTATTTT
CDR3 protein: CASSLGPYGTPQYF

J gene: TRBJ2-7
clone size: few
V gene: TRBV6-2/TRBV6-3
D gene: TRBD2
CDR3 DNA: TGTGCCAGCAGCGGGACTAGCGGGAGCCGGTTTGGCTTC
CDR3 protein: CASSGTSGSRFGF

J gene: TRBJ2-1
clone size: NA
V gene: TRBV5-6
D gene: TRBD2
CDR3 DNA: TGTGCCAGCAGCTACCTGACTAGCGGCCCCTACAATGAGCAGTTCTTC
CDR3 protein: CASSYLTSGPYNEQFF

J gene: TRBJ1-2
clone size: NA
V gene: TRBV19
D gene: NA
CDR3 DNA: TGTGCCAGTAACAACCTGGAAAGGGGATATGGCTACACCTTC
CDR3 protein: CASNNLERGYGYTF

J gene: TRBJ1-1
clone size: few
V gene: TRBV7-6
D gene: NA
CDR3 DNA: TGTGCCAGCAGCCCCGCGCGGACAGCGAACACTGAAGCTTTCTTT
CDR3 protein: CASSPARTANTEAFF

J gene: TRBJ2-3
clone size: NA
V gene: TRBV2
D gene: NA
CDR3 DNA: TGTGCCAGCCCAAAACAGCGCGGAGGCACAGATACGCAGTATTTT
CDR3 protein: CASPKQRGGTDTQYF

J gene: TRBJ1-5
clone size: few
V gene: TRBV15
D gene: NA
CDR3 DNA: TGTGCCACCAGCAGAGGACAGGATCAGCCCCAGCATTTT
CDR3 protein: CATSRGQDQPQHF

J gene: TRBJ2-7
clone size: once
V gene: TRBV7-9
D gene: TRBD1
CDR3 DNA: TGTGCCAGCAGCTTAGATTCCCGAGGACAGGGGACTTCATTC
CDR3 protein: CASSLDSRGQGTSF

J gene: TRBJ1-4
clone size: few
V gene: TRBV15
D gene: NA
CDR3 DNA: TGTGCCACCAGCGCGGGACCGACCATTAAACTGTTTTTT
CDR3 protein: CATSAGPTIKLFF